The sequence of this T cell receptor (beta chain) was determined in a study of blood T cell repertoires in COVID-19. In the study overall: Samples came from the United States, Italy and Spain, spanning acute and convalescent COVID-19. PBMCs, B-cell-depleted T cells, or T cells provided the cDNA or gDNA that made up the material.

Per the germline V gene, CDR1 is MGHDK and CDR2 is SYGVNS. This CDR3 region has 11 residues. V lost 6 bases and J lost 8, with 8 bases in between. The assay was immunoSEQ multiplex PCR, and TCRdb's table has in-frame clones only and misses some. The table has fewer than 150,000 clones, approximately 91% seen once. This clonotype was sampled from a man aged 45-65 years with active or convalescent COVID-19. V and J are TRBV25-1 and TRBJ2-1; D is uncertain. Sequences were obtained from peripheral blood. CDR3 in amino acids: CASRTLYEQFF. In DNA, the CDR3 is TGTGCCAGCAGGACTTTATATGAGCAGTTCTTC. The whole variable domain, filled in from reference TRBV25-1 and TRBJ2-1, reads EADIYQTPRYLVIGTGKKITLECSQTMGHDKMYWYQQDPGMELHLIHYSYGVNSTEKGDLSSESTVSRIRTEHFPLTLESARPSHTSQYLCASRTLYEQFFGPGTRLTVL.